The entry that follows covers one T cell receptor (beta chain) sequence. Its target is unknown. TCRdb keeps only in-frame clones here, not all; method: immunoSEQ multiplex PCR. Here the sample spans under 95,000 clones, 90% to 95% being singletons. These data belong to a study of a mutant IDH1 vaccine in newly diagnosed glioma. The sample's time point: week 5, during vaccination. It was 300 ug of mutant IDH1 20-mer peptide that made up each vaccine dose, given with topical imiquimod. Trimming took off 2 bases at V and 1 base at J, with 10 bases between the two ends. This CDR3 is 15 amino acids long. Germline loops: CDR1 LGHNA, CDR2 YNFKEQ.

The sequenced sample was PBMCs, obtained from a glioma patient whose treatment included an IDH1 peptide vaccine. The TCR sequence derives from a woman between 50 and 59 years old with glioma. The chain links TRBV4-2 to TRBJ2-3; the D gene is possibly TRBD2 (5 bases). CDR3 amino acids: CASSQPGSGTDTQYF. CDR3 bases: TGTGCCAGCAGCCAACCGGGATCTGGCACAGATACGCAGTATTTT.